What follows is one T cell receptor beta chain and its context. The data originate from a study of blood T cells in healthy people across ages. The use of a sample-barcoded 5' primer and a J-beta primer mix characterized a second PCR of about 7 to 12 cycles. TCRdb recomputed calls from the 5' RACE reads with MiXCR, one row per CDR3 protein. The data show 1.2 million to 1.5 million distinct CDR3 sequences, 45% to 70% seen once. CDR3 length: 17 amino acids. Losses at the gene ends were 4 bases for V and 5 bases for J; bases not matched to a gene: 6. In germline, CDR1 is MNHNS, CDR2 SASEGT. The TCR comes from a man aged 18 to 30 in good health. What was sequenced was blood. The rearrangement links TRBV6-1 to TRBJ2-3; 16 bases are shared with TRBD2. The CDR3 protein is CASSAGGLAGGQDTQYF. In DNA form, the CDR3 reads TGTGCCAGCAGTGCTGGGGGACTAGCGGGAGGGCAAGATACGCAGTATTTT.